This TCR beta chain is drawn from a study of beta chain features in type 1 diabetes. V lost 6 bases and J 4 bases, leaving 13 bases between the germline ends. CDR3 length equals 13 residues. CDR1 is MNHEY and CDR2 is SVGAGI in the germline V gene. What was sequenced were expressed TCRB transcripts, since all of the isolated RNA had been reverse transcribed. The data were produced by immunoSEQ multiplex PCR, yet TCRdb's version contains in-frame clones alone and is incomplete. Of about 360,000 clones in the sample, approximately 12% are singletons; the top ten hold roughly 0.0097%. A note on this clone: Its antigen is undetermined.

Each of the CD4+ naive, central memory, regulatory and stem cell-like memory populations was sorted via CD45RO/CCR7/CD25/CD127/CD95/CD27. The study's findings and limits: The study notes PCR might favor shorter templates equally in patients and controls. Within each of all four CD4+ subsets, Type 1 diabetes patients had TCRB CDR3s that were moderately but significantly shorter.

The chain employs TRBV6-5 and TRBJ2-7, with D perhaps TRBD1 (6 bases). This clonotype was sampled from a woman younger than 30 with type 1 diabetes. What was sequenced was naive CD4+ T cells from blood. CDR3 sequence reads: CASRTGEGYEQYF. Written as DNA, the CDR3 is TGTGCCAGCAGGACAGGTGAAGGTTACGAGCAGTACTTC.